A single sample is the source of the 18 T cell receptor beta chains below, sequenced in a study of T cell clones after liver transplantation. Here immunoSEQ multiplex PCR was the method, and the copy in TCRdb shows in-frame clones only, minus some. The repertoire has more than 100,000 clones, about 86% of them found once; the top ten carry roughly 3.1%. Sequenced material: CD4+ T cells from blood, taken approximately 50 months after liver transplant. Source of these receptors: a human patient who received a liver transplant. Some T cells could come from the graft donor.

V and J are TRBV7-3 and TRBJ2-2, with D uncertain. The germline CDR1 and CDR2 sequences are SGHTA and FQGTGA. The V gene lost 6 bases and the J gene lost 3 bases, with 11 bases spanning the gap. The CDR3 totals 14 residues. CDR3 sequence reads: CASSSTRYTGELFF. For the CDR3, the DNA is TGTGCCAGCAGTTCTACTCGTTACACCGGGGAGCTGTTTTTT.

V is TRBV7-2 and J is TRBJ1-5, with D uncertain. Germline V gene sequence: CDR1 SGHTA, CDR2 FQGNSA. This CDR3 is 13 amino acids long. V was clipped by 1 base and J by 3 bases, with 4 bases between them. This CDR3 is CASSLGYNQPQHF. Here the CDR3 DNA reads TGTGCCAGCAGCTTAGGGTACAATCAGCCCCAGCATTTT.

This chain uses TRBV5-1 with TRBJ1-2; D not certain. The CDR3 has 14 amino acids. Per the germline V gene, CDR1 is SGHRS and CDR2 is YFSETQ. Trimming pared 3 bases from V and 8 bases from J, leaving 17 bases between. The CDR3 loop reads CASSSSSESWGYTF. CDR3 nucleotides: TGCGCCAGCAGCTCCTCCAGCGAGTCGTGGGGCTACACCTTC.

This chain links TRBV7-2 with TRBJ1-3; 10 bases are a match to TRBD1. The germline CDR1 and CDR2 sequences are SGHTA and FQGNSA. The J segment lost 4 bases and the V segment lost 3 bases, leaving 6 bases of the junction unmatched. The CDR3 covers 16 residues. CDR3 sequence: CASSFGGTGAGNTIYF. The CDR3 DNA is TGTGCCAGCAGCTTTGGGGGGACAGGGGCGGGAAACACCATATATTTT.

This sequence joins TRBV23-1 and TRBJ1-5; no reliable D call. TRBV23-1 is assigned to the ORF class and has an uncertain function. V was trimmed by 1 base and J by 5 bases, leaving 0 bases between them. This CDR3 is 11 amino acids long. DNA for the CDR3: TGCGCCAGCAGTCAATATCAGCCCCAGCATTTT. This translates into CASSQYQPQHF.

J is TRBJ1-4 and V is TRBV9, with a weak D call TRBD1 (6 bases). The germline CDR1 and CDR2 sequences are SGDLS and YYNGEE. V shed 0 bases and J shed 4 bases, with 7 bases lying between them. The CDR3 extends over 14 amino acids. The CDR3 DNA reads TGTGCCAGCAGCGTAGAGGGGGGTAATGAAAAACTGTTTTTT. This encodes CASSVEGGNEKLFF.

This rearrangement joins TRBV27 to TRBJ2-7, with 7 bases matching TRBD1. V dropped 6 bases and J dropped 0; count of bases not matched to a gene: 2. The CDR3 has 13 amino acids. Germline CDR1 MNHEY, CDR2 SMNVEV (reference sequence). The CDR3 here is CASRRDSSYEQYF. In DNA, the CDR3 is TGTGCCAGCAGACGGGACAGCTCCTACGAGCAGTACTTC.

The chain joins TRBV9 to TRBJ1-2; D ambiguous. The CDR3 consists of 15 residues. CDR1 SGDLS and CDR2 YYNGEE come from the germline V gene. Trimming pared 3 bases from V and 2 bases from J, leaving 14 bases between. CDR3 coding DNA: TGTGCCAGCAGCGCGAGTCCTCGGTTAAACTATGGCTACACCTTC. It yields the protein CASSASPRLNYGYTF.

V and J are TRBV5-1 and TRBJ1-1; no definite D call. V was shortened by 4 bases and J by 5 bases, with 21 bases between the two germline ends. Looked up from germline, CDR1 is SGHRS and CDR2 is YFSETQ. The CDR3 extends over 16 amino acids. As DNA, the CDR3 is TGCGCCAGCAGCATCCAAGCGGGCTTACGGTGGACTGAAGCTTTCTTT. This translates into CASSIQAGLRWTEAFF. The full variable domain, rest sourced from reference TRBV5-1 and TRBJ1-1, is KAGVTQTPRYLIKTRGQQVTLSCSPISGHRSVSWYQQTPGQGLQFLFEYFSETQRNKGNFPGRFSGRQFSNSRSEMNVSTLELGDSALYLCASSIQAGLRWTEAFFGQGTRLTVV.

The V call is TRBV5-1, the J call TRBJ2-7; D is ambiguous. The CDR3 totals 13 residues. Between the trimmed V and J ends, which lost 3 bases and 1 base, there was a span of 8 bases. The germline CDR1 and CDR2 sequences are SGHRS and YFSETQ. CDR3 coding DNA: TGCGCCAGCAGCTCCGCGACTTCCTACGAGCAGTACTTC. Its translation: CASSSATSYEQYF.

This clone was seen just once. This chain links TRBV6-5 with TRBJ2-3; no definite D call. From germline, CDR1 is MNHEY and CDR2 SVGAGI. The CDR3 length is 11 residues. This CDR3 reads CASRSTDTQYF. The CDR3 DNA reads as TGTGCTTCACGTTCCACAGATACGCAGTATTTT.

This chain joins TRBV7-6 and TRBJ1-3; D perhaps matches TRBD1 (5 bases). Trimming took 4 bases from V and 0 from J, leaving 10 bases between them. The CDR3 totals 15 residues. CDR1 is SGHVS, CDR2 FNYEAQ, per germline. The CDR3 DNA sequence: TGTGCCAGCAGCTCTGCGACAGCCTCTGGAAACACCATATATTTT. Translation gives CASSSATASGNTIYF. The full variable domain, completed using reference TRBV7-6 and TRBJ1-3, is GAGVSQSPRYKVTKRGQDVALRCDPISGHVSLYWYRQALGQGPEFLTYFNYEAQQDKSGLPNDRFSAERPEGSISTLTIQRTEQRDSAMYRCASSSATASGNTIYFGEGSWLTVV.

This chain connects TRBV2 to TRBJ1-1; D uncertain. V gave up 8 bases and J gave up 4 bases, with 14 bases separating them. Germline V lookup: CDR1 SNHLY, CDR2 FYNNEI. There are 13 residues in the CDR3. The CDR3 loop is CASREVRSTEAFF. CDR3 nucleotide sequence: TGTGCCAGCCGGGAGGTGAGGAGCACTGAAGCTTTCTTT.

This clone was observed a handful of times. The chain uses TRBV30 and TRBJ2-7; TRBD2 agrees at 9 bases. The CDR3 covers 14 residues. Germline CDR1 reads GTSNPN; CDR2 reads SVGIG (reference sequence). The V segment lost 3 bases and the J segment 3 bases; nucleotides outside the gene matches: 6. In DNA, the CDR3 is TGTGCCTGGAGGCTAGCGGGAAGGGGCTACGAGCAGTACTTC. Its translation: CAWRLAGRGYEQYF. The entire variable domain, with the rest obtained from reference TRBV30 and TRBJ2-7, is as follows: SQTIHQWPATLVQPVGSPLSLECTVEGTSNPNLYWYRQAAGRGLQLLFYSVGIGQISSEVPQNLSASRPQDRQFILSSKKLLLSDSGFYLCAWRLAGRGYEQYFGPGTRLTVT.

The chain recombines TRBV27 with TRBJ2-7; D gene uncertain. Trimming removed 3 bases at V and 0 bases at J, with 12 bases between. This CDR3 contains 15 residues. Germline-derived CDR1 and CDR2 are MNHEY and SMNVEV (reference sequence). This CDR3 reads CASSLKPWSSYEQYF. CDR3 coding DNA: TGTGCCAGCAGTTTGAAGCCCTGGAGCTCCTACGAGCAGTACTTC.

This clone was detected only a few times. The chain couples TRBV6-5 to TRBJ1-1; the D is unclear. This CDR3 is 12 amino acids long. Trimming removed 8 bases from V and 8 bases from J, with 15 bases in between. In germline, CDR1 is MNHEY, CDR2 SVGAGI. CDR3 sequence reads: CASGLRAREAFF. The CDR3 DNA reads TGTGCCAGCGGTTTAAGGGCGCGGGAAGCTTTCTTT.

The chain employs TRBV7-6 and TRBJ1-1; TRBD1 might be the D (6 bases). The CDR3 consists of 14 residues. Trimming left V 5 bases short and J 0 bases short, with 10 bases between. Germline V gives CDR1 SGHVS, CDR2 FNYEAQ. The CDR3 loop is CASSMTGMNTEAFF. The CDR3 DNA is TGTGCCAGCAGCATGACAGGTATGAACACTGAAGCTTTCTTT.

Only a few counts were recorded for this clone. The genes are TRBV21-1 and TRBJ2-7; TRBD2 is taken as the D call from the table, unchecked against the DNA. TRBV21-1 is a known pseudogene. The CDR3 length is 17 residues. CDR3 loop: CASSRSASGRLSYEQYF. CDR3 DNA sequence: TGTGCCAGCAGCAGATCAGCTAGCGGGAGGCTCTCCTACGAGCAGTACTTC.